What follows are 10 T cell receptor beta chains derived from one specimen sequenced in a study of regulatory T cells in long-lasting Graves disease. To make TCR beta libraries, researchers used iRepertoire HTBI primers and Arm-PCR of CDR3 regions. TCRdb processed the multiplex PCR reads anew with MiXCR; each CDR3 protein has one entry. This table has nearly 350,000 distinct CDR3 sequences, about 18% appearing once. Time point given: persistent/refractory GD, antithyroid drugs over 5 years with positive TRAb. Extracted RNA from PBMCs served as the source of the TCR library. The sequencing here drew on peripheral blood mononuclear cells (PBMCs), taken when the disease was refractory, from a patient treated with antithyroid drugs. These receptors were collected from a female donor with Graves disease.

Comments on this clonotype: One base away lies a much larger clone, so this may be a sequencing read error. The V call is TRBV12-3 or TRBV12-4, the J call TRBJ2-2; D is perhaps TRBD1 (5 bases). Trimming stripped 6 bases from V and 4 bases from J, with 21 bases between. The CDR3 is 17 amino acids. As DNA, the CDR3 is TGTGCCAGCAGCCGACAAACAAGGGGAAAGACCACCGGGGAGCTGTTTTTT. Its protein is CASSRQTRGKTTGELFF.

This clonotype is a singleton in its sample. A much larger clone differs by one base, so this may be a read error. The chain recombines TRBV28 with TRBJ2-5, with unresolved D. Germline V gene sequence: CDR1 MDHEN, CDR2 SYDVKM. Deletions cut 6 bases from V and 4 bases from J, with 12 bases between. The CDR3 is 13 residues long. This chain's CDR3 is CASRQSFRETQYF. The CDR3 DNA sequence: TGTGCCAGCAGACAGAGTTTTCGAGAGACCCAGTACTTC. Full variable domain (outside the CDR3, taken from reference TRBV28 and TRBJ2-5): DVKVTQSSRYLVKRTGEKVFLECVQDMDHENMFWYRQDPGLGLRLIYFSYDVKMKEKGDIPEGYSVSREKKERFSLILESASTNQTSMYLCASRQSFRETQYFGPGTRLLVL.

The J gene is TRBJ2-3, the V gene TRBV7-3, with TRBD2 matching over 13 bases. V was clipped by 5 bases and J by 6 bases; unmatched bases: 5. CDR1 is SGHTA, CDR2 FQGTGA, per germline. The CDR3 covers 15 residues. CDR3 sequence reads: CASSLRLAGGDTQYF. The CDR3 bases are TGTGCCAGCAGCCTCAGACTAGCGGGAGGTGATACGCAGTATTTT. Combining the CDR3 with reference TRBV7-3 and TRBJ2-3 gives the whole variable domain GAGVSQTPSNKVTEKGKYVELRCDPISGHTALYWYRQSLGQGPEFLIYFQGTGAADDSGLPNDRFFAVRPEGSVSTLKIQRTERGDSAVYLCASSLRLAGGDTQYFGPGTRLTVL.

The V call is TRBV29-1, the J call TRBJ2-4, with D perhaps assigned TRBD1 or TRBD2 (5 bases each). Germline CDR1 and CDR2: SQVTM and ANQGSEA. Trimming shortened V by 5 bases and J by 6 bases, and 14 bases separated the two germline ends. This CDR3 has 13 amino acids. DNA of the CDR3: TGCAGCGTTACGAGGGCAGGGACAAACATTCAGTACTTC. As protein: CSVTRAGTNIQYF. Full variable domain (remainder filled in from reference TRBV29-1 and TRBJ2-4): SAVISQKPSRDICQRGTSLTIQCQVDSQVTMMFWYRQQPGQSLTLIATANQGSEATYESGFVIDKFPISRPNLTFSTLTVSNMSPEDSSIYLCSVTRAGTNIQYFGAGTRLSVL.

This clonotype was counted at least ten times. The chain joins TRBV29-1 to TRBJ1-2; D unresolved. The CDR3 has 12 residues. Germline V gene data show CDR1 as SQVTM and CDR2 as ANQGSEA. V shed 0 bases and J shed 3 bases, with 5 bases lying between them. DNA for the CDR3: TGCAGCGTTGAAGACAGCTACTATGGCTACACCTTC. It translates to CSVEDSYYGYTF. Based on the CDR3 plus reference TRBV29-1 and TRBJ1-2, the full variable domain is SAVISQKPSRDICQRGTSLTIQCQVDSQVTMMFWYRQQPGQSLTLIATANQGSEATYESGFVIDKFPISRPNLTFSTLTVSNMSPEDSSIYLCSVEDSYYGYTFGSGTRLTVV.

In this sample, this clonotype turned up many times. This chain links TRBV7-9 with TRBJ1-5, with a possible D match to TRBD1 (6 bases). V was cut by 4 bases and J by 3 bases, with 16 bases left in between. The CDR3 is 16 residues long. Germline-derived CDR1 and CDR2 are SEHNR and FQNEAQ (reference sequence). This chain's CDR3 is CASSSDQGNINQPQHF. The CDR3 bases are TGTGCCAGCAGCTCCGACCAGGGGAACATCAATCAGCCCCAGCATTTT.

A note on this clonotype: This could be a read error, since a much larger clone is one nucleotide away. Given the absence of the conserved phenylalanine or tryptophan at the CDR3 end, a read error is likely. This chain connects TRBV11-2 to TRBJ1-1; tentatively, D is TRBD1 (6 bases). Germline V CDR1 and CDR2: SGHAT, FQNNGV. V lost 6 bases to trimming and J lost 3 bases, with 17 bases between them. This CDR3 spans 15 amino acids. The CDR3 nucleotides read TGTGCCAGCAGATATTGGACAGCGGAGGACACTGAAGCTTTCTCT. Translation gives CASRYWTAEDTEAFS.

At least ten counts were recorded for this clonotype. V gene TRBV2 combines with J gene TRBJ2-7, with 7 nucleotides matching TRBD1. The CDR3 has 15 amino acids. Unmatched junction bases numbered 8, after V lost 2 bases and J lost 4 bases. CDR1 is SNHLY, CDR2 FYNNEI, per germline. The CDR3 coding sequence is TGTGCCAGCAGTGAAATCGGGACAGCTAATTACGAGCAGTACTTC. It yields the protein CASSEIGTANYEQYF.

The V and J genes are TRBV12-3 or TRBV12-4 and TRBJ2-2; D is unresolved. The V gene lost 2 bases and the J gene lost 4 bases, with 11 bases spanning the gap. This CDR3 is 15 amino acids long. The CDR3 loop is CASSLNQPVTGELFF. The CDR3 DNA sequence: TGTGCCAGCAGTTTAAATCAGCCCGTCACCGGGGAGCTGTTTTTT.

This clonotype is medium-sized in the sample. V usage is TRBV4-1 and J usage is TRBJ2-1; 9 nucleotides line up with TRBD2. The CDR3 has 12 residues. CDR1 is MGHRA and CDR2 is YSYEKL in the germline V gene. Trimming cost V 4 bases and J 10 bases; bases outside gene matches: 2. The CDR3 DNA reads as TGCGCCAGCAGCCTCCTAGCGGGAGAGCAGTTCTTC. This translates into CASSLLAGEQFF.